Described below is a single T cell receptor (beta chain) sequence and its context. This entry is derived from a study of control samples from healthy donors and cancer patients. J was trimmed by 9 bases and V by 6 bases; bases with no gene match: 7. Germline V gives CDR1 MNHEY, CDR2 SVGEGT. CDR3 length: 12 residues. Here immunoSEQ multiplex PCR was the method, and the copy in TCRdb shows in-frame clones only, minus some. The table has roughly 100,000 clones, 83% seen once. The chain couples TRBV6-2 or TRBV6-3 to TRBJ1-1; 7 bases fit TRBD1. The clonotype originates from a woman in her forties or fifties in good health. Sample: blood. This CDR3 reads CASSPRGLKAFF. The DNA of the CDR3 is TGTGCCAGCAGCCCCAGGGGGTTAAAAGCTTTCTTT.